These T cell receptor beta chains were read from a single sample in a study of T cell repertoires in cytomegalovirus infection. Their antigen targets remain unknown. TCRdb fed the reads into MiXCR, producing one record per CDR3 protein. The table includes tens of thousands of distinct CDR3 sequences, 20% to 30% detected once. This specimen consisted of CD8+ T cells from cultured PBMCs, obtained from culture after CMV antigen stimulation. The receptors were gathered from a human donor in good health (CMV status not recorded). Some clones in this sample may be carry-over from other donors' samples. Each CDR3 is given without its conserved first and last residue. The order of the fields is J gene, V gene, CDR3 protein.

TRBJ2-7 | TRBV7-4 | ASSRQHEQY
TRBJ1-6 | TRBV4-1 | ASSDGNSPLH
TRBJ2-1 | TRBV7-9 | ASSPRAGDEQF
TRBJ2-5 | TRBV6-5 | ASSYGQETQY
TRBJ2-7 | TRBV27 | ASSSGVAYEQY
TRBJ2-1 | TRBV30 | AWSWTSGDNEQF
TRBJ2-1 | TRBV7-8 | ASSVLAGVVNEQF
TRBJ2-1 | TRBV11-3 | ASSPRTGGNEQF
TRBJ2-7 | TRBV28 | ASRRGKALYEQY
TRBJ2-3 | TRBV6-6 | ASTLTSGGFTDTQY
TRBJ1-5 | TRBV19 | ASSGGTGIASQPQH
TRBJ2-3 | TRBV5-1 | ASSLDGFATDTQY
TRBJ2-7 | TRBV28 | ASSRGGEQY
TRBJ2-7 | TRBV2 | ASSPAGTGGSYEQY
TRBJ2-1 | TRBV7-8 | ASSQRDRVNEQF
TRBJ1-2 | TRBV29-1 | SVAGTDYGYT
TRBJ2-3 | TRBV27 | ASSFQRISQGIDTQY
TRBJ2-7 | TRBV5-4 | ASSSGLAAYEQY
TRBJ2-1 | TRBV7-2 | ASSYELAGGHNEQF
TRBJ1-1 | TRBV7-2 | ASSLLWGTEAF
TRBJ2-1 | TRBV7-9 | ASSHNEQF
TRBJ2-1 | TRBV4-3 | ASSPGSSGINEQF
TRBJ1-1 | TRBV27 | ASSFTLNTEAF
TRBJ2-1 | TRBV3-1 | ASSQGPDRKYNEQF
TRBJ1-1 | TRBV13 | ASSLAKRGTEAF
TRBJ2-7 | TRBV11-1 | ASSLGTEFYEQY
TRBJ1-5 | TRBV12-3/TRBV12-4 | ASSLGYQPQH
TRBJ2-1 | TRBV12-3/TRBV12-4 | ASTAGGNEQF
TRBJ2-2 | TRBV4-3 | ASSQEWAGELF
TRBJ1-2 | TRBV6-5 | ASSSTDVGYGNT
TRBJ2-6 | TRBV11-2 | ASSWGRRSGANVLT
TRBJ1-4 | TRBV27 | ASSPYGEKLF
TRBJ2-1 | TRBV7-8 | ASSRLAELSYNEQF
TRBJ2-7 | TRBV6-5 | ASSYRSGTYELY
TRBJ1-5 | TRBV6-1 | ASSEARFQPQH
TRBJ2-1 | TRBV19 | ASSGTKYNEQF
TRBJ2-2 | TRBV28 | ASSLAGGGYTGELF
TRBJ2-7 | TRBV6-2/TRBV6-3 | ASSYPTGEQITYEQY